The 15 T cell receptor beta chains listed next were all sequenced from one sample in a study of identical twins. MiXCR, run by TCRdb on the 5' RACE reads, gives a single entry per CDR3 protein. The sample has 1.5 million to 2 million distinct CDR3 sequences; roughly 35% are singletons. Sequencing input: cord blood. These TCRs come from a newborn girl in good health.

This chain uses TRBV20-1 with TRBJ2-4, with 7 bases fitting TRBD2. CDR1 and CDR2 (germline): DFQATT, SNEGSKA (reference sequence). V shed 0 bases, J shed 0 bases, and the junction held 17 bases outside the gene matches. CDR3 length: 20 amino acids. This CDR3 reads CSARDGIGLGLPLAKNIQYF. CDR3 nucleotide sequence: TGCAGTGCTAGAGATGGAATTGGACTAGGACTTCCCTTAGCCAAAAACATTCAGTACTTC.

The rearrangement joins TRBV27 to TRBJ2-4; 8 bases match TRBD1. The CDR3 contains 14 residues. J gave up 5 bases and V 6 bases, and 6 bases lay outside the gene matches. CDR1 and CDR2 (germline): MNHEY, SMNVEV (reference sequence). In DNA, the CDR3 is TGTGCCAGCAGGGACAGGGAAGGGCAAAACATTCAGTACTTC. Amino acid sequence: CASRDREGQNIQYF.

This clonotype was found once. This chain links TRBV11-2 with TRBJ1-5, with 7 bases fitting TRBD1. V was clipped by 4 bases and J by 1 base; unmatched bases: 4. The CDR3 contains 15 residues. The germline gives CDR1 SGHAT, CDR2 FQNNGV. Written as DNA, the CDR3 is TGTGCCAGCAGCTCCCCAGGGGGAAGCAATCAGCCCCAGCATTTT. This encodes CASSSPGGSNQPQHF.

The V and J genes are TRBV29-1 and TRBJ2-1; unclear D gene. Per germline, CDR1 SQVTM and CDR2 ANQGSEA. Trimming cost V 1 base and J 0 bases, with 7 bases left between them. There are 14 residues in the CDR3. CDR3 region: CSVEAWSSYNEQFF. In DNA, the CDR3 is TGCAGCGTTGAAGCCTGGAGCTCCTACAATGAGCAGTTCTTC.

This clonotype was seen more than once but under ten times. The rearrangement links TRBV20-1 to TRBJ1-1; D is unclear. The V end was cut by 6 bases, the J end by 1 base, with 12 bases between. The CDR3 loop spans 13 amino acids. Germline V gene lookup returns CDR1 DFQATT and CDR2 SNEGSKA (reference sequence). The CDR3 DNA reads TGCAGTGCCCCCAGACGGTGGAACACTGAAGCTTTCTTT. Its translation: CSAPRRWNTEAFF.

This clonotype was counted a few times. The chain is built from TRBV10-3 and TRBJ1-4; D might be TRBD1 (5 bases). The CDR3 runs 14 residues. V lost 10 bases and J lost 3, with 15 bases in between. The germline V gene has CDR1 ENHRY and CDR2 SYGVKD. The CDR3 coding sequence is TGTGCCACGAGGGAGGGGCGATCTAATGAAAAACTGTTTTTT. It is translated as CATREGRSNEKLFF.

The rearrangement links TRBV12-3 or TRBV12-4 to TRBJ2-2; D gene uncertain. This CDR3 region has 14 residues. The V end lost 5 bases, the J end lost 4 bases, and 11 bases lay between the germline ends. The CDR3 DNA reads as TGTGCCAGCAGTCCCCCGGTTCCCACCGGGGAGCTGTTTTTT. This gives the protein CASSPPVPTGELFF.

This clonotype showed up just a few times. The chain joins TRBV27 to TRBJ1-6; 7 nucleotides match TRBD1. Germline lookup yields CDR1 MNHEY and CDR2 SMNVEV (reference sequence). V was pared by 5 bases and J by 7 bases, with 5 bases of the junction left unmatched. The CDR3 spans 14 residues. CDR3 sequence (DNA): TGTGCCAGCAGTACCGGACAGGCCAATTCACCCCTCCACTTT. Its translation: CASSTGQANSPLHF.

This clonotype was observed a few times. The chain uses TRBV28 and TRBJ2-7; 11 bases fit TRBD2. CDR3 size: 19 residues. The J segment lost 0 bases and the V segment lost 4 bases, leaving 14 bases of the junction unmatched. In germline, CDR1 is MDHEN, CDR2 SYDVKM. CDR3 loop: CASSWPGLAVQGVSYEQYF. CDR3 coding DNA: TGTGCCAGCAGTTGGCCGGGACTAGCGGTGCAAGGTGTCTCCTACGAGCAGTACTTC. Filled out from reference TRBV28 and TRBJ2-7, the complete variable domain reads DVKVTQSSRYLVKRTGEKVFLECVQDMDHENMFWYRQDPGLGLRLIYFSYDVKMKEKGDIPEGYSVSREKKERFSLILESASTNQTSMYLCASSWPGLAVQGVSYEQYFGPGTRLTVT.

This chain joins TRBV28 and TRBJ2-5, with 8 bases identical to TRBD2. The CDR3 covers 15 residues. Germline CDR1 and CDR2: MDHEN and SYDVKM. V lost 3 bases, J lost 1 base, and 4 bases stayed unmatched. In DNA, the CDR3 is TGTGCCAGCAGTTTGATAGCGGGGACCCAAGAGACCCAGTACTTC. Residues: CASSLIAGTQETQYF.

This clonotype was found a few times. This CDR3 reads CASSPQRVRGLTSYNEQFF. The CDR3 nucleotides are TGTGCCAGCAGCCCCCAGCGGGTACGGGGGCTAACTTCCTACAATGAGCAGTTCTTC. This chain uses TRBV11-2 with TRBJ2-1; D may be TRBD1 or TRBD2 (6 bases each). The CDR3 loop spans 19 amino acids. Trimming took off 5 bases at V and 1 base at J, with 24 bases between the two ends. The germline V gene encodes CDR1 SGHAT and CDR2 FQNNGV.

V and J are TRBV12-3 or TRBV12-4 and TRBJ1-2; possible D gene TRBD1, 6 bases. Trimming took 1 base from V and 6 from J, leaving 18 bases between them. CDR3 length: 16 residues. CDR3 residues: CASSLGGRGIRNGYTF. For the CDR3, the DNA is TGTGCCAGCAGTTTAGGGGGGCGAGGAATTAGAAATGGCTACACCTTC.

The V and J genes are TRBV20-1 and TRBJ2-5; D gene unclear. This CDR3 region has 15 residues. The V end lost 3 bases, the J end lost 0 bases, and 14 bases lay between the germline ends. Looked up from germline, CDR1 is DFQATT and CDR2 is SNEGSKA (reference sequence). CDR3 sequence reads: CSARAGVAYQETQYF. The DNA of the CDR3 is TGCAGTGCTAGGGCTGGCGTGGCGTACCAAGAGACCCAGTACTTC.

This clonotype was observed a few times. The chain uses TRBV12-3 or TRBV12-4 and TRBJ2-5, with 12 bases that match TRBD2. The CDR3 is made up of 15 amino acids. With 4 bases clipped from V and 5 bases from J, the junction kept 5 bases outside the gene matches. The CDR3 nucleotides read TGTGCCAGCAGTTCTAGCGGGAGGGCCTTGGAGACCCAGTACTTC. It is translated as CASSSSGRALETQYF.

This sequence joins TRBV7-2 and TRBJ2-7; unclear D gene. The J call could be wrong; TRBJ2-5 is a better fit for the DNA end. This CDR3 is built from 14 residues. Germline CDR1 is SGHTA and CDR2 is FQGNSA. The CDR3 spells CASSLEIYEETQYF. The CDR3 DNA reads as TGTGCCAGCAGCTTAGAGATCTACGAGGAGACCCAGTACTTC.